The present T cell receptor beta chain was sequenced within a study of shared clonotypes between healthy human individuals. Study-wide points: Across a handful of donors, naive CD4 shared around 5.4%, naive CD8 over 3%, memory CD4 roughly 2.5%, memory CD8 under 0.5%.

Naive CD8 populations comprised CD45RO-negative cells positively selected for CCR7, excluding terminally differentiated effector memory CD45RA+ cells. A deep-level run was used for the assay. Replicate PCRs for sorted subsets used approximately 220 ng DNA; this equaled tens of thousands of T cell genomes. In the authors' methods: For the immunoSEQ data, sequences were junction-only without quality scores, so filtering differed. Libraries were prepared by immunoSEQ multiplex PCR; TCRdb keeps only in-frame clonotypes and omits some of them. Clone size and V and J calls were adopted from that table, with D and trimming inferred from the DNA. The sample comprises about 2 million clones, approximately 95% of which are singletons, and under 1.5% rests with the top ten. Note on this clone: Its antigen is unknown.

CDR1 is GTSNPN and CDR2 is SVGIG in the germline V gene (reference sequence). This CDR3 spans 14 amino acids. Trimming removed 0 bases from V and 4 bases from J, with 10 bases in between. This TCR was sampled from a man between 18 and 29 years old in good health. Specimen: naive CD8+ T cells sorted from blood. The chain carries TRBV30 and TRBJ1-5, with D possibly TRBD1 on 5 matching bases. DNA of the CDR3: TGTGCCTGGAGTGTGGGGGAGACGAATCAGCCCCAGCATTTT. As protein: CAWSVGETNQPQHF.